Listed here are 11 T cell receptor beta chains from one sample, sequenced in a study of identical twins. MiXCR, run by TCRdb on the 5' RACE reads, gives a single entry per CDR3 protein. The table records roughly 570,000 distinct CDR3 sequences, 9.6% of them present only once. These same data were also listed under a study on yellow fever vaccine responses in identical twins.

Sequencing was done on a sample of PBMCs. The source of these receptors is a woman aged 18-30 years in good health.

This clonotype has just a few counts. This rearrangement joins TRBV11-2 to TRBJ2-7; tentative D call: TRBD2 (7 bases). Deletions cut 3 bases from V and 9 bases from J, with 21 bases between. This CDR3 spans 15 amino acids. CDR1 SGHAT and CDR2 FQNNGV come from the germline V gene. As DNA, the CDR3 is TGTGCCAGCAGCTTTGGATTACAGGGATCGGGAGGGCAGTACTTC. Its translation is CASSFGLQGSGGQYF.

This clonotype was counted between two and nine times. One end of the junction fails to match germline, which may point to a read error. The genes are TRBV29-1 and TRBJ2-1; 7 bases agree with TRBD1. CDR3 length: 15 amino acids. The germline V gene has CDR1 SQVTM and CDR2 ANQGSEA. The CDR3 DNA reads TGCACCGTTTCGCTTCGAAGGGGGCCCTACAATGAGCAGTTCTTC. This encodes CTVSLRRGPYNEQFF.

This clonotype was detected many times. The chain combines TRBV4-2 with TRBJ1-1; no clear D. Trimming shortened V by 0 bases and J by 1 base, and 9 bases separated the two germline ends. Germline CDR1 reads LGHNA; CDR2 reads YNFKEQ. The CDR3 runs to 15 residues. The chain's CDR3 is CASSQDLARNTEAFF. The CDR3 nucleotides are TGTGCCAGCAGCCAAGATTTGGCGAGGAACACTGAAGCTTTCTTT.

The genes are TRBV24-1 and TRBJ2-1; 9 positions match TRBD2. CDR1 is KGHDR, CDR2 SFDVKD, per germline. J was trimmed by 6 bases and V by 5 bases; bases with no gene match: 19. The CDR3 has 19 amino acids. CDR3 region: CATSAPLVVAGARFNEQFF. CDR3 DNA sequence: TGTGCCACCAGTGCCCCTCTGGTGGTAGCGGGAGCCCGTTTCAATGAGCAGTTCTTC.

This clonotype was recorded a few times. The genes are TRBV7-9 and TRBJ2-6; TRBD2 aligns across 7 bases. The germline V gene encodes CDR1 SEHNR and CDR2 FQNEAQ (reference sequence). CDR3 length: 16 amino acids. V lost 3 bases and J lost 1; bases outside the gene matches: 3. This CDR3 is CASSFGRGSGANVLTF. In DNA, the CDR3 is TGTGCCAGCAGCTTTGGGAGGGGATCTGGGGCCAACGTCCTGACTTTC.

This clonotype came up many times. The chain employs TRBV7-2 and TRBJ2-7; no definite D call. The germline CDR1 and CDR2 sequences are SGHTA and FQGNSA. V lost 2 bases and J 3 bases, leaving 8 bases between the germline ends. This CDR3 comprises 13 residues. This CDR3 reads CASSLRNNYEQYF. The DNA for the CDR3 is TGTGCCAGCAGCTTACGAAATAACTACGAGCAGTACTTC.

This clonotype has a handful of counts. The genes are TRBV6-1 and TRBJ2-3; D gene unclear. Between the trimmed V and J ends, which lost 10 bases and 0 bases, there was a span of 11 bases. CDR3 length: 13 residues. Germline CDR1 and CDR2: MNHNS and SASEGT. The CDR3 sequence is CAIGRSSTDTQYF. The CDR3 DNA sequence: TGTGCCATCGGACGGTCTAGCACAGATACGCAGTATTTT.

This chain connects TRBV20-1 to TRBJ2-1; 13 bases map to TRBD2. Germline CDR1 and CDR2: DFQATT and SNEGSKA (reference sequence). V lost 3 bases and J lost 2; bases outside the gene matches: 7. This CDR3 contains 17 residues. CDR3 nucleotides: TGCAGTGCTAGTCCTAGACTAGCGGGGGGCCCCTACAATGAGCAGTTCTTC. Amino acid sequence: CSASPRLAGGPYNEQFF.

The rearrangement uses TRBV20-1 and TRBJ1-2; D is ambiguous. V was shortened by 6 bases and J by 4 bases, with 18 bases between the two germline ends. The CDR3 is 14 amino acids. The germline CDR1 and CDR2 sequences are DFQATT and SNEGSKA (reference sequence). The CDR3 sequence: CSAPTSQKSYGYTF. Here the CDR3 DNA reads TGCAGTGCCCCAACCTCGCAGAAGTCCTATGGCTACACCTTC.

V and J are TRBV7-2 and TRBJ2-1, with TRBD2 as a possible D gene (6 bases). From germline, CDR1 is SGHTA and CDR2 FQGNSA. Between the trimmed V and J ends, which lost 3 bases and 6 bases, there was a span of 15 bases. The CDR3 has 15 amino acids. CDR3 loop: CASSLRGKIGNEQFF. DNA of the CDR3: TGTGCCAGCAGCTTGCGGGGAAAAATAGGCAATGAGCAGTTCTTC.

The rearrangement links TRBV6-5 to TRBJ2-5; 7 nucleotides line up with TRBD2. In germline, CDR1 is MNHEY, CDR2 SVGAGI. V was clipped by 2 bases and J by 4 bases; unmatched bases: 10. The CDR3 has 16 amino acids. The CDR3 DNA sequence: TGTGCCAGCAGTTACCTTTCGAGACTAGCCCCAGAGACCCAGTACTTC. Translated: CASSYLSRLAPETQYF.